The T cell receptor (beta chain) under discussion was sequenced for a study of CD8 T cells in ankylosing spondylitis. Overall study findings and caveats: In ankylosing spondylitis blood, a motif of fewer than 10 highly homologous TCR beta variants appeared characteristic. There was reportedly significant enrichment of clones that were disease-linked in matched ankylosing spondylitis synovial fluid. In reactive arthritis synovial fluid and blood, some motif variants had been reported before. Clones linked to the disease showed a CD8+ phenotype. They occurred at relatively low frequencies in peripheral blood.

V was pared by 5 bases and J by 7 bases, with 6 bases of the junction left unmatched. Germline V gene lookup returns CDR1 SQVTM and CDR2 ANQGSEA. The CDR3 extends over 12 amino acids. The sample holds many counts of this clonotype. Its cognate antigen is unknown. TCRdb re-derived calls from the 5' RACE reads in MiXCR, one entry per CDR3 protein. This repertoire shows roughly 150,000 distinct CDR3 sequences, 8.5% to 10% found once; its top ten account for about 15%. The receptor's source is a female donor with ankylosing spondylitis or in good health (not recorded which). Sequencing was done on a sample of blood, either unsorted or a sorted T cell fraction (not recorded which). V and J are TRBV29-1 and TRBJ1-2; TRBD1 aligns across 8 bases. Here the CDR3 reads CSVSDRGGGYTF. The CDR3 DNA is TGCAGCGTTTCTGACAGGGGTGGTGGCTACACCTTC.